This T cell receptor (beta chain) was sequenced for a study of CXCR3-negative and CXCR3-positive naive CD8 T cells. Study findings and constraints: Naive cells, whether CXCR3-negative or CXCR3-positive, had similar TRBV-TRBJ usage, while memory cells differed. When CXCR3-positive naive cells were set against CXCR3-negative naive cells, the former had more hydrophobic TRB CDR3s.

5' RACE that incorporated UMI labels was used to prepare the TRB cDNA libraries. TCRdb re-analyzed the 5' RACE reads; it lists each CDR3 protein once, without DNA. The sample totals 75,000 to 100,000 distinct CDR3 sequences; its top ten clones hold 0.95% to 1.4%. Note on this clonotype: Its antigen is undetermined.

Material for sequencing was naive CXCR3+ CD8+ T cells from blood. Documented subset: CD45RO-CCR7+CD27+CD95- naive CD8+ T cells expressing CXCR3 (TNR3+). The source is a human donor in good health. Some clones in this sample may be carry-over from other donors' samples.

CDR3: CASSKVGPVGETQYF. The chain carries TRBV21-1 and TRBJ2-5; checking the TCRdb D call of TRBD1 is not possible without DNA. TRBV21-1 is listed as a pseudogene. This CDR3 has 15 amino acids.